What follows is one TCR beta chain and its context. Its specificity is unknown. The source of the sample is a study of T cell repertoires in cytomegalovirus infection. For the study at large: Signatures in public TCR beta sequences pointed to both CMV infection and matching HLA type.

TCRdb recomputed calls from the reads with MiXCR, one row per CDR3 protein. The table records approximately 910,000 distinct CDR3 sequences, about a third of them present only once. Notes on the study in general: What dominated the ex vivo response were HLA-C-restricted CMV-specific TCR beta clonotypes. Summed frequency of public TCR beta families distinguished CMV carriers with the relevant HLA.

In germline, CDR1 is ENHRY, CDR2 SYGVKD. Trimming took off 4 bases at V and 10 bases at J, with 11 bases between the two ends. CDR3 length equals 13 residues. This clonotype originated in a human donor in good health (CMV status not recorded). Some clones in this sample may be carry-over from other donors' samples. The chain recombines TRBV10-3 with TRBJ1-6, with D maybe TRBD1 (5 bases). The sample consisted of cultured CD8+ T cells from PBMCs, taken from culture after CMV antigen stimulation. CDR3 sequence (DNA): TGTGCCATCAGTGTAGGGGTAAGCTCACCCCTCCACTTT. It encodes CAISVGVSSPLHF.